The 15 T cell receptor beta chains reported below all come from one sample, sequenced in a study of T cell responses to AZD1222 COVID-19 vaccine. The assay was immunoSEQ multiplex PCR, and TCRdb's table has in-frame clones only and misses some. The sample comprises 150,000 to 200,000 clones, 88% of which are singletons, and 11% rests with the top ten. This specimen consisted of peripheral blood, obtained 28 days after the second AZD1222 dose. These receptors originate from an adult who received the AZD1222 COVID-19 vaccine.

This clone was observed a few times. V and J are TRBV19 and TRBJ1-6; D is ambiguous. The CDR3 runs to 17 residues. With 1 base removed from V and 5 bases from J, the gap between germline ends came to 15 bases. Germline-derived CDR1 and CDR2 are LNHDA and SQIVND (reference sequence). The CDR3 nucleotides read TGTGCCAGTAGTATAGTGGCAGCTTATGGGGATAATTCACCCCTCCACTTT. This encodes CASSIVAAYGDNSPLHF.

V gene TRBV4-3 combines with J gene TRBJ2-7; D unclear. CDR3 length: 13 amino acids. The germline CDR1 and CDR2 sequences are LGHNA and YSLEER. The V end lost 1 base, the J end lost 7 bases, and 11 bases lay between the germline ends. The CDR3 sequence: CASSQVILREQYF. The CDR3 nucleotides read TGCGCCAGCAGCCAAGTTATATTAAGGGAGCAGTACTTC.

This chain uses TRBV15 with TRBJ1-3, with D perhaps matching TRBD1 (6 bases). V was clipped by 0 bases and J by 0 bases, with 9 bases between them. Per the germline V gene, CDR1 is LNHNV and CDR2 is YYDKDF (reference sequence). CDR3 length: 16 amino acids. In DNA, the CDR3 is TGTGCCACCAGCAGAGATATAGGGGGCTCTGGAAACACCATATATTTT. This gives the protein CATSRDIGGSGNTIYF.

CDR3: CAIMPQGSTTYEQYF. In DNA form, the CDR3 reads TGTGCCATCATGCCCCAGGGGAGCACGACCTACGAGCAGTACTTC. The V gene is TRBV10-3, the J gene TRBJ2-7; D perhaps matches TRBD1 (6 bases). This CDR3 contains 15 residues. Germline V CDR1 and CDR2: ENHRY, SYGVKD. Deletions cut 7 bases from V and 2 bases from J, with 18 bases between.

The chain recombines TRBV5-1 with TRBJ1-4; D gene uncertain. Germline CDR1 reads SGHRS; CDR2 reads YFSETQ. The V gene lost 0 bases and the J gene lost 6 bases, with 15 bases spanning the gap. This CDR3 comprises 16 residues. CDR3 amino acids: CASSLAMGFEDEKLFF. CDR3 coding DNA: TGCGCCAGCAGCTTGGCCATGGGGTTTGAGGATGAAAAACTGTTTTTT.

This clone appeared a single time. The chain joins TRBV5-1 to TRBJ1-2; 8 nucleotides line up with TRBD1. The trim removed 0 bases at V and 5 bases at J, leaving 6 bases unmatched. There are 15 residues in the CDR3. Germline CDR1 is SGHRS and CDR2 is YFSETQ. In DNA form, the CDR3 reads TGCGCCAGCAGCTTGGTGGCAGGGGGCGAGTATGGCTACACCTTC. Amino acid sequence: CASSLVAGGEYGYTF.

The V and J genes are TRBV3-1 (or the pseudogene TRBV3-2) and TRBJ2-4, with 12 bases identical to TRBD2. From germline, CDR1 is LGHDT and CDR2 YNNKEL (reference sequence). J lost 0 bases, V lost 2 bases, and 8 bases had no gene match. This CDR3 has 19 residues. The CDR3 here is CASSQSRTSGDLAKNIQYF. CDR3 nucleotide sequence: TGTGCCAGCAGCCAATCTCGGACTAGCGGGGACTTAGCCAAAAACATTCAGTACTTC.

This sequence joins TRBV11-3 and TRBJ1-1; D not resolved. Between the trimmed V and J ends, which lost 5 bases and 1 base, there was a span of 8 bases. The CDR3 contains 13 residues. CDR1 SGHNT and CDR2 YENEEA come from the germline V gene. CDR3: CASSVTRNTEAFF. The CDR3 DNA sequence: TGTGCCAGCAGCGTCACCAGGAACACTGAAGCTTTCTTT. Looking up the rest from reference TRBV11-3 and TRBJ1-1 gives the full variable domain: EAGVVQSPRYKIIEKKQPVAFWCNPISGHNTLYWYLQNLGQGPELLIRYENEEAVDDSQLPKDRFSAERLKGVDSTLKIQPAELGDSAVYLCASSVTRNTEAFFGQGTRLTVV.

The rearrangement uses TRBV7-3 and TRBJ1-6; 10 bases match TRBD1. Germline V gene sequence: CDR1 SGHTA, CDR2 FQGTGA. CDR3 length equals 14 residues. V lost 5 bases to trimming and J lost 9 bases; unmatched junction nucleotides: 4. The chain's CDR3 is CASSPGTGVSPLHF. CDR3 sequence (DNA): TGTGCCAGCAGCCCCGGGACAGGGGTTTCACCCCTCCACTTT.

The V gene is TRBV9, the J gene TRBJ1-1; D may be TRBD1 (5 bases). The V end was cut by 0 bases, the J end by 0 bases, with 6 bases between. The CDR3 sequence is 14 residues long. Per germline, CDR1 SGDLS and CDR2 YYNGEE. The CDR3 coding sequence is TGTGCCAGCAGCGTAGGGGACTTGAACACTGAAGCTTTCTTT. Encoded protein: CASSVGDLNTEAFF. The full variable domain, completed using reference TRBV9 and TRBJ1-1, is DSGVTQTPKHLITATGQRVTLRCSPRSGDLSVYWYQQSLDQGLQFLIQYYNGEERAKGNILERFSAQQFPDLHSELNLSSLELGDSALYFCASSVGDLNTEAFFGQGTRLTVV.

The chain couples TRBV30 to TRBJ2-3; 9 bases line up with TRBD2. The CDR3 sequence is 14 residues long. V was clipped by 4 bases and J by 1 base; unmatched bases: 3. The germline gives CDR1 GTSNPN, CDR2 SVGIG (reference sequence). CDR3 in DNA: TGTGCCTGGAAGTTAGCGGGGGGCACAGATACGCAGTATTTT. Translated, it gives CAWKLAGGTDTQYF.

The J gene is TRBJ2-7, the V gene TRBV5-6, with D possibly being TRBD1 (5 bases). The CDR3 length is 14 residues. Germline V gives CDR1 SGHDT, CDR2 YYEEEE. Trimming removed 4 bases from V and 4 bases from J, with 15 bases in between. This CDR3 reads CASSQVERQYEQYF. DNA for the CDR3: TGTGCCAGCAGCCAAGTCGAGCGACAGTACGAGCAGTACTTC.

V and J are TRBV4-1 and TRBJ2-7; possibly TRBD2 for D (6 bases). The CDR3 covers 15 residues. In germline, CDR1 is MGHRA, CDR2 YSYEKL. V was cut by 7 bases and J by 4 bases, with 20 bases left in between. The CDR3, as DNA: TGCGCCAGCACTCCCCGTGGGGATGGGGGGTACGAGCAGTACTTC. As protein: CASTPRGDGGYEQYF.

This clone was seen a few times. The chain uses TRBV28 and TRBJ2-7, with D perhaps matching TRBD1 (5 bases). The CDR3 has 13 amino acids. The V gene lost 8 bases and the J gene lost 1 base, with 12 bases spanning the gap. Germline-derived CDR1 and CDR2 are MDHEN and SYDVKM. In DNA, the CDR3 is TGTGCCAGCCATAGGGGTATTTCCTACGAGCAGTACTTC. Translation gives CASHRGISYEQYF.

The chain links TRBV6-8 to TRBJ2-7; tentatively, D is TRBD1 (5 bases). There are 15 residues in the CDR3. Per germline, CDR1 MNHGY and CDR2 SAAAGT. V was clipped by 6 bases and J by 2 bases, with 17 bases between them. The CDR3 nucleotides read TGTGCCAGCAGACCCGACAGAATAAGCGCCTACGAGCAGTACTTC. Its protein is CASRPDRISAYEQYF.